This is a list of T cell receptor beta chains from one sample in a study of low-dose radiotherapy and immunotherapy resistance in tumors. Via MiXCR, TCRdb re-called the reads, giving one row per CDR3 protein. The table records about 35,000 distinct CDR3 sequences, under 25% of them present only once. Source: PBMCs, taken after low-dose radiotherapy plus immunotherapy. The receptors originated from a female donor with ovarian cancer. Both conserved end residues are part of each CDR3. D genes are given only for firm matches. Some rows have no size entry. The others give once, few or many, or a class for an expanded clone.

j_call v_call d_call clone_size cdr3_nt cdr3_aa
TRBJ2-7 TRBV14 - many TGTGCCAGCAGCCTAACCTTAGTCGGCGAGCAGTACTTC CASSLTLVGEQYF
TRBJ2-7 TRBV3-1 - few TGTGCCAGCAGCCATTGGGACAACGAGCAGTACTTC CASSHWDNEQYF
TRBJ2-7 TRBV7-3 - many TGTGCCAGCAGCCCGACAGCGGGGACATACGAGCAGTACTTC CASSPTAGTYEQYF
TRBJ1-2 TRBV10-3 TRBD1 medium-sized TGTGCCATCACCGGGACAGCACGGGGCTACACCTTC CAITGTARGYTF
TRBJ1-2 TRBV29-1 - many TGCAGCGCCAGACAGACCGATGGCTACACCTTC CSARQTDGYTF
TRBJ1-5 TRBV28 - few TGTGCCAGCAGGCAGGGCCAAATGGGCAATCAGCCCCAGCATTTT CASRQGQMGNQPQHF
TRBJ2-7 TRBV5-4 TRBD2 - TGTGCCAGCAGCTGGGGAGGGATTGTAGACGAGCAGTACTTC CASSWGGIVDEQYF
TRBJ2-5 TRBV9 TRBD2 many TGTGCCAGCAGCCCTGGACTAGCGGGGGGCCAAGAGACCCAGTACTTC CASSPGLAGGQETQYF
TRBJ2-7 TRBV28 TRBD1 - TGTGCCAGCAGTTCCCGGGACAGGGGCAGTAGGCAGTACTTC CASSSRDRGSRQYF
TRBJ1-6 TRBV5-1 TRBD1 many TGCGCCAGCAGCCAGGGACAGCCCAATTCACCCCTCCACTTT CASSQGQPNSPLHF
TRBJ2-7 TRBV5-1 - many TGCGCCAGCAGCAGCCAGCCCGGGACTCAGGACGAGCAGTACTTC CASSSQPGTQDEQYF
TRBJ2-2 TRBV28 TRBD2 - TGTGCCAGCAGTTTCCGGGGACTAAGGGACACCGGGGAGCTGTTTTTT CASSFRGLRDTGELFF
TRBJ1-3 TRBV5-1 - many TGCGCCAGCAGCTTGGACGGGGAGCCTGGAAACACCATATATTTT CASSLDGEPGNTIYF
TRBJ2-5 TRBV2 - many TGTGCCAGCACCCCCCGGGAGACCCAGTACTTC CASTPRETQYF
TRBJ2-7 TRBV18 TRBD1 many TGTGCCAGCTCACCCGGGACAGCCGAGCAGTACTTC CASSPGTAEQYF
TRBJ2-7 TRBV10-2 TRBD1 many TGCGCCAGCAAGGACAGGGGCTACGAGCAGTACTTC CASKDRGYEQYF
TRBJ1-1 TRBV28 TRBD1 - TGTGCCAGCAGTCCGGCAACAGGGGGAGGAATGAACACTGAAGCTTTCTTT CASSPATGGGMNTEAFF
TRBJ1-5 TRBV9 - many TGTGCCAGCAGCGTAGCCGGCAATCAGCCCCAGCATTTT CASSVAGNQPQHF
TRBJ2-3 TRBV3-1 - many TGTGCCAGCAGCCACTTAAGGATAGTCACAGATACGCAGTATTTT CASSHLRIVTDTQYF
TRBJ2-1 TRBV5-1 TRBD2 many TGCGCCAGCAGGGATAGCGGGACCTACAATGAGCAGTTCTTC CASRDSGTYNEQFF
TRBJ2-7 TRBV27 TRBD2 many TGTGCCAGCAGTCCTTGGGCGGGGGAGAACGACGAGCAGTACTTC CASSPWAGENDEQYF
TRBJ2-1 TRBV29-1 - many TGCAGCGCCGAGGGTGCTAATAGGAATGAGCAGTTCTTC CSAEGANRNEQFF
TRBJ2-1 TRBV2 TRBD2 - TGTGCCAGCAACAAACTAGCGGGGTACAATGAGCAGTTCTTC CASNKLAGYNEQFF
TRBJ2-6 TRBV10-2 - many TGCGCCAGCAGTGACGGGGTCTCTGGGGCCAACGTCCTGACTTTC CASSDGVSGANVLTF
TRBJ2-5 TRBV5-4 - - TGTGCCAACAGCTACCGAACGGAGGGCTCCAGGGAGACCCAGTACTTC CANSYRTEGSRETQYF
TRBJ2-7 TRBV2 TRBD1 many TGTGCCAGCAGTGAAAATGGGCCAGGGGGAAGGTACGAGCAGTACTTC CASSENGPGGRYEQYF
TRBJ1-2 TRBV27 TRBD1 many TGTGCCAGCAGCTTTGTAGGGTCGACAGGGGGAAATGGCTACACCTTC CASSFVGSTGGNGYTF
TRBJ2-5 TRBV20-1 - many TGCAGTGCTAGAGCGGCGGGGACCCAGTACTTC CSARAAGTQYF
TRBJ2-6 TRBV6-2/TRBV6-3 - many TGTGCCAGCAGTGAAGGTGCGGCCTCTGGGGCCAACGTCCTGACTTTC CASSEGAASGANVLTF
TRBJ1-2 TRBV6-2/TRBV6-3 - many TGTGCCAGCAGTCCCCTGCAGGGTGGCTATGGCTACACCTTC CASSPLQGGYGYTF
TRBJ2-1 TRBV29-1 - many TGCAGCGTTGGGACAGACTCCAATGAGCAGTTCTTC CSVGTDSNEQFF
TRBJ2-7 TRBV28 - few TGTGCCAGCAGCCCCGCCCGGTACGAGCAGTACTTC CASSPARYEQYF
TRBJ2-7 TRBV12-3/TRBV12-4 - many TGTGCCAGCAGTTTAGCCCTCAACTACGAGCAGTACTTC CASSLALNYEQYF
TRBJ2-1 TRBV13 - - TGTGCCAGCAGCTGGGCGTACAATGAGCAGTTCTTC CASSWAYNEQFF
TRBJ2-3 TRBV14 TRBD2 few TGTGCCAGCAGCCAGACCGGGACTAGCGGGAGTTGGTATACGCAGTATTTT CASSQTGTSGSWYTQYF
TRBJ2-7 TRBV19 - many TGTGCCAGTAGTAGACGGAGCTGGCAAGAGCAGTACTTC CASSRRSWQEQYF
TRBJ2-3 TRBV14 - many TGTGCCAGCAGTCGCAACCATGGGGGGCAAGATACGCAGTATTTT CASSRNHGGQDTQYF
TRBJ2-4 TRBV27 - many TGTGCCAGCGGACCACTCGGTGCGACCATGGGCATTCAGTACTTC CASGPLGATMGIQYF
TRBJ2-7 TRBV6-5 - - TGTGCCAGCAGTTCCCCGGCCAACTACGAGCAGTACTTC CASSSPANYEQYF
TRBJ2-1 TRBV28 - many TGTGCCAGCAGATCAGACAGCAATGAGCAGTTCTTC CASRSDSNEQFF
TRBJ1-2 TRBV29-1 - many TGCAGCGTTGAAAAGGGTACCAACTATGGCTACACCTTC CSVEKGTNYGYTF
TRBJ1-2 TRBV25-1 TRBD1 many TGTGCCAGCAGGGGTTCGGGACAGGGGGCATGGGGCTACACCTTC CASRGSGQGAWGYTF
TRBJ2-1 TRBV6-5 TRBD1 - TGTGCCAGCAGCTTCTGGGACAGCTCCTACAATGAGCAGTTCTTC CASSFWDSSYNEQFF
TRBJ2-1 TRBV7-2 TRBD2 - TGTGCCAGCAGCACGACTAGCGGGACTTACAATGAGCAGTTCTTC CASSTTSGTYNEQFF
TRBJ2-5 TRBV13 TRBD2 - TGTGCCAGCAGCCCGCGACTAGCGGGGGGGCAGGAGACCCAGTACTTC CASSPRLAGGQETQYF
TRBJ2-7 TRBV14 TRBD1 many TGTGCCAGCAGCCTACAGGGGTACGGCGAGCAGTACTTC CASSLQGYGEQYF
TRBJ1-2 TRBV2 - once TGTGCCAGCAGTGAAGCGCCCCGGGGCGGTTATGGCTACACCTTC CASSEAPRGGYGYTF
TRBJ2-7 TRBV2 - many TGTGCCAGCACCCGAGACGTTCGACAGCACCGCGAGCAGTACTTC CASTRDVRQHREQYF
TRBJ2-7 TRBV5-5 - medium-sized TGTGCCAGCAGCTTGACTAACAGGGCCTACGAGCAGTACTTC CASSLTNRAYEQYF
TRBJ1-2 TRBV9 TRBD1 many TGTGCCAGCAGCGTCCCAGGACAGGGAAAGAACTATGGCTACACCTTC CASSVPGQGKNYGYTF
TRBJ2-7 TRBV5-5 - many TGTGCCAGCAGCTTGGTTATTTTGGACGAGCAGTACTTC CASSLVILDEQYF
TRBJ2-3 TRBV6-5 - medium-sized TGTGCCAGCAGTCCCCTGGGACGTCGGTCAGTCACAGATACGCAGTATTTT CASSPLGRRSVTDTQYF
TRBJ2-7 TRBV10-3 TRBD1 - TGTGCCACCAGTGATACAGGGGGCCGGGGCGAGCAGTACTTC CATSDTGGRGEQYF